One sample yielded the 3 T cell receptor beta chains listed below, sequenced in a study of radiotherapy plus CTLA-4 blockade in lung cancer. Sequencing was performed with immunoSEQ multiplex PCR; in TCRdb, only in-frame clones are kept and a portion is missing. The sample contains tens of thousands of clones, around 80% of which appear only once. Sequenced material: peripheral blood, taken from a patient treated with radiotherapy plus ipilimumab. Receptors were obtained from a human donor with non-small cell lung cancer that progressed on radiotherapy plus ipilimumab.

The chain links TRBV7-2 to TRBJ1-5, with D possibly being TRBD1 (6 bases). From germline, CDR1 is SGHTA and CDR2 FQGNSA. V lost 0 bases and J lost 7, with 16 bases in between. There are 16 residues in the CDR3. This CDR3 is CASSLAGGGVSQPQHF. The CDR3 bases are TGTGCCAGCAGCTTAGCAGGGGGGGGCGTAAGCCAGCCCCAGCATTTT.

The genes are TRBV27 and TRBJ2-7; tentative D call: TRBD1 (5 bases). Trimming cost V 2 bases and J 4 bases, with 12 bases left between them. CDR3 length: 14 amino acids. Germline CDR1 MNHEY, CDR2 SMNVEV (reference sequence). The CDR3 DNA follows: TGTGCCAGCAGTTTAAATACCGACAGTTACGAGCAGTACTTC. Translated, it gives CASSLNTDSYEQYF.

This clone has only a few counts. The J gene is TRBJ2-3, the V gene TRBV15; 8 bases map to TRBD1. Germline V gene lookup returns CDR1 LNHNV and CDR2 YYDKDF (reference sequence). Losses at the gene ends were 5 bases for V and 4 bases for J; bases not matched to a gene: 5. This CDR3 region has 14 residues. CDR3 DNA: TGTGCCACCAGCCTGGACAGGGACTCAGATACGCAGTATTTT. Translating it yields CATSLDRDSDTQYF.